This is a list of T cell receptor beta chains from one sample in a study of post-analysis software for immune sequencing data. In TCRdb, the PCR reads were re-called with MiXCR into one record per CDR3 protein. This table holds hundreds of thousands of distinct CDR3 sequences, nearly 45% found once. Sequencing input: blood. These receptors originate from a girl aged 5 to 17 with multiple sclerosis. CDR3s include the opening cysteine and the closing phenylalanine or tryptophan. Each record gives: clone size, D gene, V gene, J gene, CDR3 protein, CDR3 DNA. The D gene is left open where the match is weak. Expanded clones get a size class; other rows say once, few or many, or leave the size out.

few	.	TRBV12-3/TRBV12-4	TRBJ2-7	CASSPGTPNEQYF	TGTGCCAGCAGCCCCGGGACTCCCAACGAGCAGTACTTC
.	.	TRBV18	TRBJ1-2	CASGEGGYGYTF	TGTGCCAGTGGCGAAGGCGGCTATGGCTACACCTTC
few	TRBD1	TRBV29-1	TRBJ2-4	CSVGGGDDIQYF	TGCAGCGTTGGAGGGGGCGACGACATTCAGTACTTC
few	TRBD2	TRBV28	TRBJ2-5	CASSGLAPQTQYF	TGTGCCAGCAGCGGACTAGCCCCACAGACCCAGTACTTC
few	.	TRBV28	TRBJ2-1	CASSLGDLSYNEQFF	TGTGCCAGCAGTTTAGGGGACCTCTCCTACAATGAGCAGTTCTTC
.	TRBD2	TRBV5-8	TRBJ2-5	CASSLYVGGSGEQYF	TGTGCCAGCAGCTTGTATGTGGGCGGGAGTGGAGAGCAGTACTTC
few	TRBD2	TRBV20-1	TRBJ2-7	CSAREGSGGLNEQYF	TGCAGTGCTAGAGAGGGGTCGGGAGGTTTGAACGAGCAGTACTTC
.	.	TRBV7-6	TRBJ1-6	CASSQQGSSYNSPLHF	TGTGCCAGCAGTCAACAGGGTAGCTCCTATAATTCACCCCTCCACTTT
few	.	TRBV27	TRBJ1-1	CASSPSIGITEAFF	TGTGCCAGCAGTCCCAGTATTGGAATCACTGAAGCTTTCTTT
.	TRBD1	TRBV7-2	TRBJ1-1	CASSQQGGRDTEAFF	TGTGCCAGCAGCCAGCAGGGGGGTAGGGACACTGAAGCTTTCTTT
few	TRBD2	TRBV18	TRBJ2-7	CASSPRVQELAGSGPEQYF	TGTGCCAGCTCACCACGGGTTCAGGAACTAGCGGGCTCGGGGCCCGAGCAGTACTTC
.	.	TRBV29-1	TRBJ1-1	CSVVGMEVTEAFF	TGCAGCGTTGTCGGCATGGAGGTCACTGAAGCTTTCTTT
few	.	TRBV13	TRBJ1-2	CASSLGGSGSSYGYTF	TGTGCCAGCAGCCTAGGAGGGTCCGGATCCAGCTATGGCTACACCTTC
.	.	TRBV7-9	TRBJ2-5	CASSFVRGVQETQYF	TGTGCCAGCAGCTTCGTCAGGGGAGTCCAAGAGACCCAGTACTTC